This entry concerns a single TCR beta chain. The data originate from a study of blood T cell repertoires in COVID-19. About the study: Samples representing acute and convalescent COVID-19 were sourced from the United States, Italy and Spain.

The data were produced by immunoSEQ multiplex PCR, yet TCRdb's version contains in-frame clones alone and is incomplete. The table records hundreds of thousands of clones, roughly 84% of them present only once. Individuals aged about 18 to 100 years were recruited from 24 US areas. Cohort placement rested on clinical history that participants reported themselves. Two negative PCRs, clearance, or symptom resolution characterized the recovered Cohort 3 donors. The CDR3 extends over 12 amino acids. Per germline, CDR1 MDHEN and CDR2 SYDVKM. The V end lost 6 bases, the J end lost 9 bases, and 14 bases lay between the germline ends.

Sequenced: PBMCs or T cells enriched from blood (not recorded which). The sequence was collected from a woman aged 40-49 years who had recovered from COVID-19. This chain connects TRBV28 to TRBJ1-1; D is possibly TRBD1 (6 bases). CDR3 nucleotide sequence: TGTGCCAGCAGCTCAGGGGTGAGGAAAGCTTTCTTT. This encodes CASSSGVRKAFF.